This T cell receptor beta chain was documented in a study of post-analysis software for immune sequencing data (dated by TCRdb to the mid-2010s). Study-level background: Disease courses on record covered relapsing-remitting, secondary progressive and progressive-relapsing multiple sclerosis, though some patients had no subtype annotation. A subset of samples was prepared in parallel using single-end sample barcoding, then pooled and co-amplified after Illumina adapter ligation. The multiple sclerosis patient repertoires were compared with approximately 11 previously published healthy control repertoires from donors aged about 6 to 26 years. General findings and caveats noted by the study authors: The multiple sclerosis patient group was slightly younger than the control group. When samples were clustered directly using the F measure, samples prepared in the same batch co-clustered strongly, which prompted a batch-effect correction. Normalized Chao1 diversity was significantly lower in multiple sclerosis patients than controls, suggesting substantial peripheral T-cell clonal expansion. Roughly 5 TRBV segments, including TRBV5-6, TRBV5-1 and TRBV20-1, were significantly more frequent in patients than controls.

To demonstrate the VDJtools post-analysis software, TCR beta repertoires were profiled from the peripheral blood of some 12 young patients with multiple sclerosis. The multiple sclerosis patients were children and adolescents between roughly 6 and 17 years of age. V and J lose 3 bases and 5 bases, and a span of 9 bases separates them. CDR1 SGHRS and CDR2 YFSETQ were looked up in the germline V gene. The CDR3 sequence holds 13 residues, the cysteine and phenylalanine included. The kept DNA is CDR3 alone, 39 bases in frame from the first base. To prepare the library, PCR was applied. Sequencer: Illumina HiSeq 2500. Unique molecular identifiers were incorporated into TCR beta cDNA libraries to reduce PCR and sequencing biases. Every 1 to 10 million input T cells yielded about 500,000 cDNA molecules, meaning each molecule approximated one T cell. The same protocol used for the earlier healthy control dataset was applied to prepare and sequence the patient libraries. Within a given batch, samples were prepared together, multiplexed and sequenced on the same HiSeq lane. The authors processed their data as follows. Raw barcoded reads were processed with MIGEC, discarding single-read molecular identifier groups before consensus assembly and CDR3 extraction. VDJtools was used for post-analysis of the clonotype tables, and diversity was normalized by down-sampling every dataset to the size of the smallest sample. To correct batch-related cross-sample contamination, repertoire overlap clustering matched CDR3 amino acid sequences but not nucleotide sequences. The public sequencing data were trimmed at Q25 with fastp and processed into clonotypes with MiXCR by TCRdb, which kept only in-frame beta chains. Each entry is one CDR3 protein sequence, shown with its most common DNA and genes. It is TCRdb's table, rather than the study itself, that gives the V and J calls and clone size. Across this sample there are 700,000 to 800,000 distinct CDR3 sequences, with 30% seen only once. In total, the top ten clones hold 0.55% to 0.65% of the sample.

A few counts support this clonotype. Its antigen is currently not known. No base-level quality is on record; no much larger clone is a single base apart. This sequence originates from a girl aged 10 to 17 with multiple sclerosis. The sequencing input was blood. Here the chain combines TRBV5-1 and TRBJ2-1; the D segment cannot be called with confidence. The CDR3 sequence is CASSSRADNEQFF. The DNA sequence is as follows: TGCGCCAGCAGCTCCCGGGCTGACAATGAGCAGTTCTTC.